This entry concerns a single TCR beta chain. Its antigen is as yet unknown. The data were obtained in a study of cytomegalovirus exposure and HLA in healthy donors. Separate from the roughly 670-subject first cohort, the roughly 120-subject validation cohort was the one that the donors belonged to. Trimming removed 4 bases at V and 3 bases at J, with 18 bases between. The CDR3 extends over 16 amino acids. The germline V gene has CDR1 PRHDT and CDR2 FYEKMQ (reference sequence). Study conclusions and caveats: Cytomegalovirus association was listed for around 180 TCR beta chains. The classifier reportedly diagnosed cytomegalovirus status with high specificity and sensitivity.

The method was immunoSEQ multiplex PCR; TCRdb's version includes in-frame clones alone and lacks a portion of them. This table holds fewer than 400,000 clones, 88% found once. Sequencing was performed on PBMCs. The clonotype comes from a man aged 25 to 40 in good health and CMV-seronegative. V gene TRBV13 combines with J gene TRBJ2-5, with D perhaps TRBD2 (6 bases). CDR3 loop: CASSSGGLGGEETQYF. The CDR3 nucleotides read TGTGCCAGCAGCTCCGGGGGTTTGGGGGGTGAAGAGACCCAGTACTTC.